This entry features one T cell receptor (beta chain) sequence. It lacks a known antigen. Base-call qualities are not available, and no considerably larger clone is one nucleotide away. The sample originates from a study of blood T cells in healthy people across ages (dated by TCRdb to 2015 to 2017). Notes on the research overall: In model experiments, roughly one uniquely barcoded TCR beta cDNA molecule per two T cells was captured by template switching. To track age-related changes in TCR beta repertoire diversity, the study relied on deep sequencing normalized with unique cDNA molecular identifiers. The donors were divided into four age groups: young (average around 16 years), middle-aged (about 40), aged (approximately 64) and long-lived (roughly 82). To avoid experimental bias, donors of different ages were randomly spread across the sequencing lanes. For two donors (one aged 18 to 29 and one aged 80 or older), the study analyzed two additional independent replicas of 1 million unique cDNA reads from the same blood draw. Results and caveats for the whole study, not just this receptor: Because the CMV infection status of the donors was unknown, age-related changes in expanded clonotypes may potentially have been confounded. Conclusive comparison of naive and antigen-experienced compartments was prevented by the profiling of bulk unsorted PBMCs. The long-lived group showed more naive CD4+ T cells, fewer expanded clones and increased TCR diversity than the aged group, suggesting age selection. Observed TCR beta diversity per million T cells fell roughly linearly with age, and a significant reduction was already apparent by age around 39. Estimates of total diversity based on one million sequenced T cells were regarded as lower bounds and as underestimates. Observed TCR beta diversity correlated strongly with the percentage of naive T cells measured by flow cytometry.

Deletion took 0 bases off V and 1 base off J, with a span of 6 bases between the germline ends. The germline V gene provides CDR1 KGHSH and CDR2 LQKENI. From the cysteine up to the phenylalanine, the CDR3 has a length of 14 residues. The sequence is cut down to CDR3 DNA, 42 bases in frame from base 1. Libraries were constructed by 5' RACE. These reads were obtained on an Illumina HiSeq 2500. A second PCR of roughly 7 to 12 cycles was run with a J-beta primer mix and a sample-barcoded 5' primer. A template-switch 5' adaptor carrying 12 random nucleotides introduced a unique molecular identifier onto each TCR beta cDNA molecule. At least 2.5 million CDR3-containing paired-end reads were obtained from each sample. All of the RNA was converted into first-strand cDNA using the Mint cDNA synthesis kit, with a TRBC-specific oligonucleotide serving as the primer. Following uracil-DNA glycosylase treatment, a first 18-cycle PCR with universal primers M1SS and BC2_uni_R was performed on all cDNA. As for how the authors treated the data: Normalization of each sample was performed by random selection of 1 million high-quality reads, each carrying a distinct molecular identifier. Instead of being binned into consensus sequences, reads with shared molecular identifiers were discarded. MiTCR, run with a Q25 quality threshold and the strictest error-elimination algorithm, handled CDR3 identification, clonotype clustering and error correction. Lower-bound total TCR beta diversity was estimated with a nonparametric unseen species model using Euler transformation. TCRdb ran its own pipeline on the public reads, namely fastp trimming at Q25 and MiXCR clone calling, and kept in-frame beta chains. Every distinct CDR3 protein forms one entry, paired with its most common genes and DNA. TCRdb, rather than the study authors, made the V and J calls. Within this sample are about 1.7 million distinct CDR3 sequences, with over 25% of them counted one time only. Around 7.7% of the sample lies in the top ten.

Systemically healthy Caucasian individuals from Russia, about 38 in total and aged roughly 6 to 100 years, were included as donors. Each donor gave 9 to 10 milliliters of peripheral blood, collected into EDTA-treated Vacutainer tubes. Ficoll-Paque density-gradient centrifugation was used to isolate PBMCs, with at least 6 million per sample. Total RNA, at least 5 micrograms per sample, was extracted from PBMCs with Trizol reagent. Naive CD45RAhigh/CD27high T cell percentages were measured by flow cytometry on a PBMC aliquot from every donor. The chain is assembled from TRBV18 and TRBJ2-5; a confident D gene designation cannot be given. The clonotype originates from a woman younger than 45 in good health. Sequenced sample: blood. CDR3 region: CASSPPATQETQYF. The DNA sequence is given as TGTGCCAGCTCACCACCGGCTACCCAAGAGACCCAGTACTTC. The entire variable domain, with the stretches around the CDR3 drawn from the reference TRBV18 and TRBJ2-5 proteins, is NAGVMQNPRHLVRRRGQEARLRCSPMKGHSHVYWYRQLPEEGLKFMVYLQKENIIDESGMPKERFSAEFPKEGPSILRIQQVVRGDSAAYFCASSPPATQETQYFGPGTRLLVL.